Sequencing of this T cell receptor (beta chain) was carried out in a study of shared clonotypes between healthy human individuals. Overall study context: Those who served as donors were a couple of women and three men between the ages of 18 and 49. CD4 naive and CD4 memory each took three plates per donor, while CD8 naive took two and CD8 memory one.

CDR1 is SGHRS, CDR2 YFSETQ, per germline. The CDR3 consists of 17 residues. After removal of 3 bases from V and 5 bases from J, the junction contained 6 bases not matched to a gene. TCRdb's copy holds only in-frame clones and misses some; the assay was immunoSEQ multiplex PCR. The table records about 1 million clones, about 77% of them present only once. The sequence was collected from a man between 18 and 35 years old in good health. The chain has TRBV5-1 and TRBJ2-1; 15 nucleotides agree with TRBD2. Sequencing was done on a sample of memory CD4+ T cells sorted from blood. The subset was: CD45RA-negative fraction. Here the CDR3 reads CASSSPGLAGGHNEQFF. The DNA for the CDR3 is TGCGCCAGCAGCTCCCCGGGACTAGCGGGGGGCCACAATGAGCAGTTCTTC.